Reported below is one T cell receptor beta chain. This CDR3 has 13 amino acids. Trimming removed 6 bases from V and 3 bases from J, with 11 bases in between. Germline CDR1 and CDR2: LNHDA and SQIVND (reference sequence). The record originates from a study of blood T cell repertoires in COVID-19. Turning to the study itself: PBMCs, B-cell-depleted T cells, or T cells were the source of the cDNA or gDNA that made up the material.

Measured with immunoSEQ multiplex PCR; TCRdb has only the in-frame clones, and not every one. This sample has approximately 84,000 clones, with about 77% found just once. Sequencing input: peripheral blood. The chain joins TRBV19 to TRBJ1-1; a weak D match, TRBD1 (5 bases). The sequence derives from a human donor in a cohort sampled during active COVID-19. CDR3 DNA: TGTGCCAGTAGAAACAGGCTGGACACTGAAGCTTTCTTT. Its protein is CASRNRLDTEAFF.